What follows are 28 T cell receptor beta chains derived from one specimen sequenced in a study of CXCR3-negative and CXCR3-positive naive CD8 T cells. Through 5' RACE with UMI labels, the TRB cDNA libraries were prepared. TCRdb re-called the 5' RACE reads and shows each CDR3 protein once, DNA omitted. The sample totals tens of thousands of distinct CDR3 sequences. The sequenced sample was naive CXCR3- CD8+ T cells from blood. Noted subset: CD45RO-CCR7+CD27+CD95- naive CD8+ T cells lacking CXCR3 (TNR3-). These receptors all stem from a human donor in good health. Some clones in this sample may be carry-over from other donors' samples.

The CDR3 sequence: CASRASVTGLADTQYF. The rearrangement links TRBV5-1 to TRBJ2-3; TCRdb indicates TRBD2, and absent DNA this call remains unverified. This CDR3 contains 16 residues. Per the germline V gene, CDR1 is SGHRS and CDR2 is YFSETQ.

The V gene is TRBV27, the J gene TRBJ2-1; absent DNA, TCRdb's TRBD1 call cannot be checked. CDR3 length equals 14 residues. The germline V gene has CDR1 MNHEY and CDR2 SMNVEV (reference sequence). CDR3 sequence reads: CASSLDRGHYEQFF.

This rearrangement joins TRBV15 to TRBJ1-5; TCRdb's D call of TRBD1 is untestable without DNA. Germline values: CDR1 LNHNV, CDR2 YYDKDF (reference sequence). This CDR3 is built from 15 residues. CDR3: CATSRDQGGNQPQHF.

The rearrangement links TRBV5-1 to TRBJ2-1; the D gene TCRdb calls, TRBD1, cannot be checked with no DNA. The CDR3 spans 14 residues. The germline gives CDR1 SGHRS, CDR2 YFSETQ. The CDR3 sequence: CASNPGQGSDEQFF.

CDR3 protein: CSARQGSSYEQYF. The chain employs TRBV20-1 and TRBJ2-7; TCRdb outputs TRBD1, but without DNA this stays unchecked. The CDR3 is 13 residues long. Germline loops: CDR1 DFQATT, CDR2 SNEGSKA (reference sequence).

This sequence joins TRBV6-5 and TRBJ1-1; no DNA is available, so the TRBD1 call from TCRdb remains unchecked. Germline V CDR1 and CDR2: MNHEY, SVGAGI. The CDR3 covers 13 residues. The CDR3 here is CASSYYGGPEAFF.

The J gene is TRBJ2-7, the V gene TRBV6-5; absent DNA, TCRdb's TRBD1 call cannot be checked. Germline values: CDR1 MNHEY, CDR2 SVGAGI. The CDR3 is 14 amino acids. This CDR3 reads CASSPPGSDYEQYF.

The V call is TRBV6-2 or TRBV6-3, the J call TRBJ2-1; TCRdb's assignment of TRBD1 cannot be checked, as there is no DNA. In germline, CDR1 is MNHEY, CDR2 SVGEGT. The CDR3 covers 17 residues. CDR3 sequence reads: CASSQDMRGASYNEQFF.

V is TRBV12-3 or TRBV12-4 and J is TRBJ2-7. This CDR3 comprises 12 residues. This CDR3 is CASSLKAYEQYF.

The chain joins TRBV29-1 to TRBJ2-7. Germline values: CDR1 SQVTM, CDR2 ANQGSEA. CDR3 length equals 11 residues. CDR3 residues: CSARSSYEQYF.

V is TRBV11-2 and J is TRBJ2-3. This CDR3 is 14 amino acids long. Per the germline V gene, CDR1 is SGHAT and CDR2 is FQNNGV. The CDR3 region is CASSPDGSRDTQYF.

The rearrangement links TRBV4-3 to TRBJ2-1; TCRdb indicates TRBD1, and absent DNA this call remains unverified. CDR3 length: 16 amino acids. The germline gives CDR1 LGHNA, CDR2 YSLEER. The CDR3 here is CASSQVSGQGGNEQFF.

J is TRBJ2-2 and V is TRBV5-1; the D gene TCRdb calls, TRBD1, cannot be checked with no DNA. From germline, CDR1 is SGHRS and CDR2 YFSETQ. The CDR3 has 14 residues. The CDR3 region is CASSFGTDTGELFF.

The chain links TRBV28 to TRBJ2-5. Germline lookup yields CDR1 MDHEN and CDR2 SYDVKM. This CDR3 has 13 residues. The CDR3 loop reads CASSSELVETQYF.

V gene TRBV6-5 combines with J gene TRBJ2-1; TCRdb lists TRBD2, though no DNA is available to test this call. This CDR3 has 17 residues. Per the germline V gene, CDR1 is MNHEY and CDR2 is SVGAGI. CDR3 protein: CASSYPGTGGGPNEQFF.

CDR3 residues: CSVEGGGTYYNEQFF. The V and J genes are TRBV29-1 and TRBJ2-1; with no DNA, the TCRdb D assignment of TRBD2 cannot be verified. Germline-derived CDR1 and CDR2 are SQVTM and ANQGSEA. The length of the CDR3 is 15 residues.

V is TRBV20-1 and J is TRBJ1-5. CDR1 is DFQATT, CDR2 SNEGSKA, per germline (reference sequence). This CDR3 is built from 13 residues. The CDR3 sequence: CSATDREAQPQHF.

Frequency places this clonotype as medium-sized. The chain uses TRBV14 and TRBJ2-1. The length of the CDR3 is 15 residues. Germline assignment: CDR1 SGHDN and CDR2 FVKESK. This chain's CDR3 is CASSQLTFSYNEQFF.

This chain links TRBV15 with TRBJ2-2. The germline gives CDR1 LNHNV, CDR2 YYDKDF (reference sequence). The CDR3 loop spans 11 amino acids. The CDR3 sequence is CATGEAGELFF.

V and J are TRBV6-2 or TRBV6-3 and TRBJ2-1; TCRdb designates TRBD1, a call that cannot be tested without DNA. Germline V gene data show CDR1 as MNHEY and CDR2 as SVGEGT. This CDR3 contains 14 residues. CDR3 amino acids: CASSPGGAFNEQFF.

This chain connects TRBV28 to TRBJ2-1. The CDR3 is 12 residues long. Germline assignment: CDR1 MDHEN and CDR2 SYDVKM. The CDR3: CASSLVPDEQFF.

This CDR3 reads CSAQIAGQETQYF. V is TRBV29-1 and J is TRBJ2-5; the TRBD2 assignment by TCRdb is unverifiable without DNA. Per germline, CDR1 SQVTM and CDR2 ANQGSEA. CDR3 size: 13 residues. The whole variable domain, remainder taken from reference TRBV29-1 and TRBJ2-5, is SAVISQKPSRDICQRGTSLTIQCQVDSQVTMMFWYRQQPGQSLTLIATANQGSEATYESGFVIDKFPISRPNLTFSTLTVSNMSPEDSSIYLCSAQIAGQETQYFGPGTRLLVL.

This clonotype is called medium-sized based on its frequency. The chain carries TRBV10-3 and TRBJ2-1; the D call from TCRdb, TRBD2, cannot be confirmed without DNA. This CDR3 has 15 amino acids. Germline CDR1 and CDR2: ENHRY and SYGVKD. The CDR3 is CAISELAGSYNEQFF.

The chain is built from TRBV29-1 and TRBJ2-7. CDR1 is SQVTM, CDR2 ANQGSEA, per germline. The CDR3 length is 12 residues. CDR3 loop: CSVYSSPYEQYF.

The chain employs TRBV15 and TRBJ2-3; TCRdb's assignment of TRBD1 cannot be checked, as there is no DNA. There are 14 residues in the CDR3. The germline gives CDR1 LNHNV, CDR2 YYDKDF (reference sequence). This CDR3 is CATSPRGGADTQYF. The variable domain in full, completed from reference TRBV15 and TRBJ2-3, reads DAMVIQNPRYQVTQFGKPVTLSCSQTLNHNVMYWYQQKSSQAPKLLFHYYDKDFNNEADTPDNFQSRRPNTSFCFLDIRSPGLGDTAMYLCATSPRGGADTQYFGPGTRLTVL.

The chain links TRBV27 to TRBJ1-5. The CDR3 sequence is 13 residues long. CDR1 and CDR2 from the germline V gene are MNHEY and SMNVEV (reference sequence). The CDR3 loop reads CASSFGDNQPQHF.

This chain joins TRBV27 and TRBJ2-4; checking the TCRdb D call of TRBD1 is not possible without DNA. The V gene's germline CDR1 is MNHEY and CDR2 SMNVEV (reference sequence). This CDR3 is built from 15 residues. CDR3 amino acids: CASSLQADLGDIQYF.

V and J are TRBV29-1 and TRBJ2-5; TCRdb gives TRBD1 as the D gene, but with no DNA this cannot be confirmed. This CDR3 region has 13 residues. Per the germline V gene, CDR1 is SQVTM and CDR2 is ANQGSEA. CDR3 amino acids: CSVEEGGLETQYF.